This is a list of T cell receptor beta chains from one sample in a study of shared clonotypes between healthy human individuals. The protocol was immunoSEQ multiplex PCR, while the TCRdb copy is restricted to in-frame clones and leaves out a portion. The sample consists of about 2 million clones, just under 95% of them appearing once. The sequenced material came from naive CD8+ T cells sorted from blood. These receptor sequences come from a young man in good health. Each CDR3 is given with its conserved first and last residue. The D gene is left open where the match is weak. Clone size is given for some rows only: seen once, a few or many times, or a class if the clone is expanded.

-	-	15	TRBV5-6	TRBJ1-5	TGTGCCAGCAGCTGGACGGACCTTAGCAATCAGCCCCAGCATTTT	CASSWTDLSNQPQHF
-	-	15	TRBV5-1	TRBJ2-7	TGCGCCAGCAGCTTGGTACCTCAGGCCTCCTACGAGCAGTACTTC	CASSLVPQASYEQYF
-	-	14	TRBV5-4	TRBJ2-2	TGTGCCAGCAGCTTGGGACAGAATACCGGGGAGCTGTTTTTT	CASSLGQNTGELFF
-	once	13	TRBV7-2	TRBJ2-2	TGTGCCAGCAGCTTAATAACCACCGGGGAGCTGTTTTTT	CASSLITTGELFF
TRBD2	-	17	TRBV9	TRBJ2-2	TGTGCCAGCAGCCTTTCGGGACTAGCGGTGAACACCGGGGAGCTGTTTTTT	CASSLSGLAVNTGELFF
-	-	13	TRBV6-5	TRBJ2-7	TGTGCCAGCAGTCAAGACGGGGGCTACGAGCAGTACTTC	CASSQDGGYEQYF
-	-	12	TRBV4-2	TRBJ2-5	TGTGCCAGCAGCCAAGCCCAGGAGACCCAGTACTTC	CASSQAQETQYF
TRBD2	-	14	TRBV4-2	TRBJ2-1	TGTGCCAGCAGCCAAGGACTAGCGGTCCGCGAGCAGTTCTTC	CASSQGLAVREQFF
-	-	15	TRBV6-1	TRBJ1-4	TGTGCCAGCAGTGGTAAGACAGCCGTAAATGAAAAACTGTTTTTT	CASSGKTAVNEKLFF
TRBD1	-	16	TRBV7-2	TRBJ2-1	TGTGCCAGCAGCTCCGGCGGGGGGACAGGGGAAAATGAGCAGTTCTTC	CASSSGGGTGENEQFF
-	once	16	TRBV11-2	TRBJ2-3	TGTGCCAGCAGCTTTGGAGGGGAACAGGGTGCAGATACGCAGTATTTT	CASSFGGEQGADTQYF
-	-	15	TRBV6-6	TRBJ2-2	TGTGCCAGCAGTTACTCGGTAGGGGACACCGGGGAGCTGTTTTTT	CASSYSVGDTGELFF
TRBD2	-	16	TRBV5-1	TRBJ2-1	TGCGCCAGCAGCCCTAGCGGGAGGCCCCCCTACAATGAGCAGTTCTTC	CASSPSGRPPYNEQFF
TRBD2	-	14	TRBV7-9	TRBJ2-3	TGTGCCAGCACCACCGGGACTAGGGTCGATACGCAGTATTTT	CASTTGTRVDTQYF
-	-	14	TRBV21-1	TRBJ1-4	TGTGCCAGCACTGGGGCCAGCCCTTATGAAAAACTGTTTTTT	CASTGASPYEKLFF
-	-	15	TRBV30	TRBJ2-7	TGTGCCTGGGGTTCCCCCCCCGGGCCTTCGTACGAGCAGTACTTC	CAWGSPPGPSYEQYF
-	-	12	TRBV6-1	TRBJ2-7	TGTGCCAGCTGGGGACTGCGATACGAGCAGTACTTC	CASWGLRYEQYF
-	-	14	TRBV30	TRBJ2-3	TGTGCATTAGGGGCCCAGTCGGGCACAGATACGCAGTATTTT	CALGAQSGTDTQYF
TRBD1	once	15	TRBV4-3	TRBJ1-1	TGCGCCAGCAGCCAATCACAGGGGGCGAGCACTGAAGCTTTCTTT	CASSQSQGASTEAFF
-	-	17	TRBV2	TRBJ1-1	TGTGCCAGCAGTCCCCTCCCGACGGTGTCGGGAGACACTGAAGCTTTCTTT	CASSPLPTVSGDTEAFF
-	-	20	TRBV4-2	TRBJ1-6	TGTGCCAGCAGCCAAGCCCCATGGACAGACCTCAGCTCCTATAATTCACCCCTCCACTTT	CASSQAPWTDLSSYNSPLHF